This T cell receptor beta chain was retrieved from a study of blood T cell repertoires in COVID-19. Study context: Acute-phase and convalescent COVID-19 samples originated in the United States, Italy and Spain. The cDNA or gDNA used as material had been derived from T cells, B-cell-depleted T cells, or PBMCs.

Participants came from about 24 US areas, aged roughly 18 to 95 years. Cohort 3 recovery required two negative PCRs, clearance, or symptom resolution. Germline V gives CDR1 WNHNN, CDR2 SYGVQD (reference sequence). Losses at the gene ends were 5 bases for V and 8 bases for J; bases not matched to a gene: 11. The CDR3 loop spans 15 amino acids. Measured with immunoSEQ multiplex PCR; TCRdb has only the in-frame clones, and not every one. The sample lists 200,000 to 250,000 clones; roughly 84% were seen once. The TCR comes from a woman aged 40-49 years who had recovered from COVID-19. The source material was PBMCs or T cells enriched from blood (not recorded which). This sequence joins TRBV10-1 and TRBJ2-1, with 8 positions matching TRBD2. CDR3 coding DNA: TGCGCCAGCAGTAAAGAGCGGGAGAGGAACCATGAGCAGTTCTTC. It specifies CASSKERERNHEQFF.